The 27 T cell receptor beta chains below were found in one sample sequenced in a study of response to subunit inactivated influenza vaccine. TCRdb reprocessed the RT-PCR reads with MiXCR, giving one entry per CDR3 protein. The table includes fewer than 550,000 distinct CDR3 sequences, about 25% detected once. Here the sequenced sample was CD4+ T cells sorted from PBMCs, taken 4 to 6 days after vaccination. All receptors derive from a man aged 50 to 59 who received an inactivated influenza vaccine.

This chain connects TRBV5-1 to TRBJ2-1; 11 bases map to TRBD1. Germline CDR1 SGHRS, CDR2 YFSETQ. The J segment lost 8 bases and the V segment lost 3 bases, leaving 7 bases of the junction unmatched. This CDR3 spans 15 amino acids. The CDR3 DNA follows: TGCGCCAGCAGCTGGACAGGGGGCGCGGGTTATGAGCAGTTCTTC. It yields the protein CASSWTGGAGYEQFF.

CDR3: CASSQARGGSIGYEQYF. CDR3 DNA sequence: TGTGCCAGCAGCCAGGCCCGGGGCGGGAGTATTGGTTACGAGCAGTACTTC. This chain links TRBV14 with TRBJ2-7, with 7 bases aligning to TRBD2. This CDR3 has 17 amino acids. Germline V CDR1 and CDR2: SGHDN, FVKESK. V dropped 3 bases and J dropped 4; count of bases not matched to a gene: 15.

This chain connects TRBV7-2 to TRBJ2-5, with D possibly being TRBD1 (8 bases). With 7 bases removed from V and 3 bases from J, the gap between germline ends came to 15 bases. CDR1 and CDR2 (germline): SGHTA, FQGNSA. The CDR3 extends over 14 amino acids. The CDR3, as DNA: TGTGCCAGCACCCTACAGGGGGGGGAAGAGACCCAGTACTTC. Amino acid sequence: CASTLQGGEETQYF.

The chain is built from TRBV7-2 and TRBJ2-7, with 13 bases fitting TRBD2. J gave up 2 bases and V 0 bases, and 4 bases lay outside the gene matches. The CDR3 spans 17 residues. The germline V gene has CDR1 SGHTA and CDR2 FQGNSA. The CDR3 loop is CASSLAGTSGAPYEQYF. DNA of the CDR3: TGTGCCAGCAGCTTAGCAGGGACTAGCGGGGCCCCCTACGAGCAGTACTTC.

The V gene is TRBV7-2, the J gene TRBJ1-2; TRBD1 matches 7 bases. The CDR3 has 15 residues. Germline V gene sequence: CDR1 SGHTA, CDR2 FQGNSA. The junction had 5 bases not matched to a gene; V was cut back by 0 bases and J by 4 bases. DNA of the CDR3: TGTGCCAGCAGCTTAGCGGGAGGGGGCGGCTATGGCTACACCTTC. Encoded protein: CASSLAGGGGYGYTF.

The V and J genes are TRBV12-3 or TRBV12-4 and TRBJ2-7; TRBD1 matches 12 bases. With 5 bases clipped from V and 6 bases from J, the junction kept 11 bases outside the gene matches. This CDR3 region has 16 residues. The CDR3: CASSATSGTGGTEQYF. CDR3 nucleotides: TGTGCCAGCAGTGCGACTTCCGGGACAGGGGGCACCGAGCAGTACTTC.

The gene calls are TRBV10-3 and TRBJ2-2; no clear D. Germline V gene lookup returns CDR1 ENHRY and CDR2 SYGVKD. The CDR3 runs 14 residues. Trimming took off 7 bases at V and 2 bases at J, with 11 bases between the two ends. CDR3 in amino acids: CAIKSGHNTGELFF. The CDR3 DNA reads TGTGCCATCAAAAGTGGGCACAACACCGGGGAGCTGTTTTTT.

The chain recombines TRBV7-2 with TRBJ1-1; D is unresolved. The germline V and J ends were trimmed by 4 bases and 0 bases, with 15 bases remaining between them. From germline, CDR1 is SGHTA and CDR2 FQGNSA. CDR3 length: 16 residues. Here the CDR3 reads CASSSTGGFMNTEAFF. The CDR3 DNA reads TGTGCCAGCAGCTCAACTGGTGGGTTCATGAACACTGAAGCTTTCTTT.

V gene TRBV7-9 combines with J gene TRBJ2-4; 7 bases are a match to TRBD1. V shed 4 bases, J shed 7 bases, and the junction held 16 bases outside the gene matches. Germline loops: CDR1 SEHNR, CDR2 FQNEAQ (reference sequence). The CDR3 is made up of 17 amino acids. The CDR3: CASSSLTGRGSQNIQYF. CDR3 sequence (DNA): TGTGCCAGCAGCTCGTTGACAGGGAGAGGATCCCAGAACATTCAGTACTTC.

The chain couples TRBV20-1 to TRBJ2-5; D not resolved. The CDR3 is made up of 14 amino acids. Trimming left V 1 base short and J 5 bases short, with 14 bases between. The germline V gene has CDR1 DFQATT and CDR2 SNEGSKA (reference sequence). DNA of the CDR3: TGCAGTGCTAGAGGTACTGCGCCTTTTGAGACCCAGTACTTC. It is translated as CSARGTAPFETQYF.

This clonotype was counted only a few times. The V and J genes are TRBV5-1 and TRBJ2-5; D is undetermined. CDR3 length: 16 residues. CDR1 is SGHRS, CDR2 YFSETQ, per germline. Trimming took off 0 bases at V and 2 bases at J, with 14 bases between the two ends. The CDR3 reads CASSLAPVFMQETQYF. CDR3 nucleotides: TGCGCCAGCAGCTTGGCCCCGGTCTTTATGCAAGAGACCCAGTACTTC.

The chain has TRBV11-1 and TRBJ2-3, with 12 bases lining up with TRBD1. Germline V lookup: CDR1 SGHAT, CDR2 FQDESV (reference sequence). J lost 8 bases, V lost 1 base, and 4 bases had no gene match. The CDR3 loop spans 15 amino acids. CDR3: CASSLVGQGAGTQYF. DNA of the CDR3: TGTGCCAGCAGCTTAGTGGGACAGGGGGCTGGTACGCAGTATTTT.

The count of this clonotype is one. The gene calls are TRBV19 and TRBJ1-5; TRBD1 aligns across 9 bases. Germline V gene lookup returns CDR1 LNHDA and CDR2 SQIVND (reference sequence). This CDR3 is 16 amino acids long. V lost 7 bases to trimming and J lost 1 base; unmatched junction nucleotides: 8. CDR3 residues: CASTPDRGLSNQPQHF. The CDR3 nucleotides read TGTGCCAGTACCCCGGACAGGGGATTGAGCAATCAGCCCCAGCATTTT. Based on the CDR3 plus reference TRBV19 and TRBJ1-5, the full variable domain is DGGITQSPKYLFRKEGQNVTLSCEQNLNHDAMYWYRQDPGQGLRLIYYSQIVNDFQKGDIAEGYSVSREKKESFPLTVTSAQKNPTAFYLCASTPDRGLSNQPQHFGDGTRLSIL.

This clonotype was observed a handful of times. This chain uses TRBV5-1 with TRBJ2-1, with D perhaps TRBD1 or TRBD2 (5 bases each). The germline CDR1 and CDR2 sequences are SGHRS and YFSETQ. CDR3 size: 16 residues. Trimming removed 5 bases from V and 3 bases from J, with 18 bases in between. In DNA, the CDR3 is TGCGCCAGCAGTCAAGTTTCCGGGACCCTCTACAATGAGCAGTTCTTC. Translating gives CASSQVSGTLYNEQFF. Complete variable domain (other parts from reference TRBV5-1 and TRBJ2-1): KAGVTQTPRYLIKTRGQQVTLSCSPISGHRSVSWYQQTPGQGLQFLFEYFSETQRNKGNFPGRFSGRQFSNSRSEMNVSTLELGDSALYLCASSQVSGTLYNEQFFGPGTRLTVL.

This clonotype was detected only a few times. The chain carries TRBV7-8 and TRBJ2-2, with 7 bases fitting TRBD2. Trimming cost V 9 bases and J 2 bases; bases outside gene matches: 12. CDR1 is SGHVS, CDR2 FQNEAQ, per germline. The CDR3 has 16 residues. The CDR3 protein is CASNGGAGTNTGELFF. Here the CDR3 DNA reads TGTGCCAGTAATGGGGGAGCGGGGACTAACACCGGGGAGCTGTTTTTT.

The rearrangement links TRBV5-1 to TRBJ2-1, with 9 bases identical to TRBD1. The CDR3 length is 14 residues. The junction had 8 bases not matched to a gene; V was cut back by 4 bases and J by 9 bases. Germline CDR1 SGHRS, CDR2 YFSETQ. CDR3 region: CASSEGTGRVEQFF. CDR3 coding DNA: TGCGCCAGCAGCGAGGGGACAGGGAGAGTTGAGCAGTTCTTC.

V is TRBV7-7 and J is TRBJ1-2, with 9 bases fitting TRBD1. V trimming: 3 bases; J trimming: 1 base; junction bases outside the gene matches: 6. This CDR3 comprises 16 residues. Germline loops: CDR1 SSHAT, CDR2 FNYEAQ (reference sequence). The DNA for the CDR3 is TGTGCCAGCAGCTTGGACAGGGGCGAGGATAACTATGGCTACACCTTC. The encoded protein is CASSLDRGEDNYGYTF.

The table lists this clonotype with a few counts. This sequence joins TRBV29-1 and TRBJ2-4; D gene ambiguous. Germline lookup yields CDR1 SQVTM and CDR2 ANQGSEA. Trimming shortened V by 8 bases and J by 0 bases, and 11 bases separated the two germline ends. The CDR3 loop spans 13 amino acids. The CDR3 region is CSSWWGAKNIQYF. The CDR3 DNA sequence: TGCAGCAGTTGGTGGGGAGCCAAAAACATTCAGTACTTC.

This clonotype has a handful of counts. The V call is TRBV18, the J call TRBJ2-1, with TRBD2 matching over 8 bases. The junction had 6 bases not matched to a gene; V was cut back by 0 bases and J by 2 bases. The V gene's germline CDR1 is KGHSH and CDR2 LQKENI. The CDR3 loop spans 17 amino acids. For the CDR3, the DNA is TGTGCCAGCTCACCACCGACTAGCGCAGACGCCTACAATGAGCAGTTCTTC. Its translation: CASSPPTSADAYNEQFF.

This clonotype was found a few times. CDR3 nucleotides: TGTGCCAGCAGCGTCCTACAGGGAGTAGGCACAGATACGCAGTATTTT. Amino acid sequence: CASSVLQGVGTDTQYF. The rearrangement joins TRBV9 to TRBJ2-3, with a weak D call TRBD1 (6 bases). Trimming pared 2 bases from V and 1 base from J, leaving 14 bases between. Germline V gives CDR1 SGDLS, CDR2 YYNGEE. The CDR3 spans 16 residues. Variable domain in full (rest from reference TRBV9 and TRBJ2-3): DSGVTQTPKHLITATGQRVTLRCSPRSGDLSVYWYQQSLDQGLQFLIQYYNGEERAKGNILERFSAQQFPDLHSELNLSSLELGDSALYFCASSVLQGVGTDTQYFGPGTRLTVL.

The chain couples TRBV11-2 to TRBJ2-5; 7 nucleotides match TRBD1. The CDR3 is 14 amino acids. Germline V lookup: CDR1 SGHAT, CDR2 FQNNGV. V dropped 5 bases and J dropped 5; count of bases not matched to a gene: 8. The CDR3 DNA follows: TGTGCCAGCAGCGTTATACAGGGGATGGAGACCCAGTACTTC. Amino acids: CASSVIQGMETQYF.

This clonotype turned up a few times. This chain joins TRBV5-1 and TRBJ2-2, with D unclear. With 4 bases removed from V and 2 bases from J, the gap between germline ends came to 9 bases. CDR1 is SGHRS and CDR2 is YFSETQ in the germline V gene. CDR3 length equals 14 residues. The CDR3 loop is CASSPTINTGELFF. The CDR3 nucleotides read TGCGCCAGCAGCCCAACTATTAACACCGGGGAGCTGTTTTTT.

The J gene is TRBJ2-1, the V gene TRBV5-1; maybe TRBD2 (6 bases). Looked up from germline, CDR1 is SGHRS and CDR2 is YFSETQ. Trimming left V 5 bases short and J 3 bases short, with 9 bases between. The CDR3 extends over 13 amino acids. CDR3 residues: CASRRDSYNEQFF. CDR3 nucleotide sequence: TGCGCCAGCAGGCGGGATAGCTACAATGAGCAGTTCTTC. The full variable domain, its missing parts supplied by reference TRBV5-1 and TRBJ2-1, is KAGVTQTPRYLIKTRGQQVTLSCSPISGHRSVSWYQQTPGQGLQFLFEYFSETQRNKGNFPGRFSGRQFSNSRSEMNVSTLELGDSALYLCASRRDSYNEQFFGPGTRLTVL.

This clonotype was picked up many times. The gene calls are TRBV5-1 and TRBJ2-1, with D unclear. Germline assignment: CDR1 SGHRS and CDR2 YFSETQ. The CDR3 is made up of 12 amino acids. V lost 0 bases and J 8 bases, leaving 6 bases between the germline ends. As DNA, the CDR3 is TGCGCCAGCAGCTTGGAACAGCATGAGCAGTTCTTC. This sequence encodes CASSLEQHEQFF.

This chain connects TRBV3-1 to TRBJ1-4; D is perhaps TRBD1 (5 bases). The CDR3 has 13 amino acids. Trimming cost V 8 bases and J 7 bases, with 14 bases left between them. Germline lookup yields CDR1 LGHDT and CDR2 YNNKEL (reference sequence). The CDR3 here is CASGDRGGEKLFF. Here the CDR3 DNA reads TGTGCCAGCGGGGACCGGGGAGGTGAAAAACTGTTTTTT.

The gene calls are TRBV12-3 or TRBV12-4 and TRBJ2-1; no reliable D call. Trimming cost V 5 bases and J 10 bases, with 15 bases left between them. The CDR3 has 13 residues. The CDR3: CASSRLEWGEQFF. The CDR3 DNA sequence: TGTGCCAGCAGTCGACTCGAGTGGGGAGAGCAGTTCTTC.

CDR3 in DNA: TGCAGTGCTAGACTCCCGGGAGGGGCAGGGCAGCCCCAGCATTTT. It encodes CSARLPGGAGQPQHF. The rearrangement uses TRBV20-1 and TRBJ1-5; D is possibly TRBD1 (5 bases). The V and J ends lost 2 bases and 7 bases respectively, with 18 bases between them. The CDR3 sequence is 15 residues long. CDR1 is DFQATT and CDR2 is SNEGSKA in the germline V gene (reference sequence).